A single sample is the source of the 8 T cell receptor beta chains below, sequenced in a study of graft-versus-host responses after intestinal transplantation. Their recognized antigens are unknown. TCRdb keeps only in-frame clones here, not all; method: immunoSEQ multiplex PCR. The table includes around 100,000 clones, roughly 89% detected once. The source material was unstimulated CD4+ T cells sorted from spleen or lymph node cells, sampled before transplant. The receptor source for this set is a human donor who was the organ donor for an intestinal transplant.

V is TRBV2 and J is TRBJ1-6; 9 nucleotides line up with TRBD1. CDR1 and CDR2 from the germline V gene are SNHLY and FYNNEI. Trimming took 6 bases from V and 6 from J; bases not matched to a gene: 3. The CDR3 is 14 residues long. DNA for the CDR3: TGTGCCAGCAGGCTGGACAGGGGTAATTCACCCCTCCACTTT. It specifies CASRLDRGNSPLHF.

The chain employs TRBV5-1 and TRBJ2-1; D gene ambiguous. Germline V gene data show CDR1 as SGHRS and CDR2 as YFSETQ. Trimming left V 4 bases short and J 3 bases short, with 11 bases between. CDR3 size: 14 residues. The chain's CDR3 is CASSLTLYYNEQFF. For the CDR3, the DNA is TGCGCCAGCAGCCTGACTCTCTACTACAATGAGCAGTTCTTC.

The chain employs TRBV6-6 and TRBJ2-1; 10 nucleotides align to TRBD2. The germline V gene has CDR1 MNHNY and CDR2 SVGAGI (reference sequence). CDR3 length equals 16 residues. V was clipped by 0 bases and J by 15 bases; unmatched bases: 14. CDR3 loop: CASSYSNVAGGQRGFF. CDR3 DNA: TGTGCCAGCAGTTACTCGAATGTAGCGGGGGGCCAACGGGGGTTCTTC.

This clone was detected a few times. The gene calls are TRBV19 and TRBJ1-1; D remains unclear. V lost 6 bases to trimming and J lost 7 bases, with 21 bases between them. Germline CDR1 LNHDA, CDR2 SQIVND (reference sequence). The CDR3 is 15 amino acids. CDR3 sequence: CASSQLWRGSGEAFF. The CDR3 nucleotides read TGTGCCAGTAGCCAATTGTGGCGGGGTTCGGGTGAAGCTTTCTTT.

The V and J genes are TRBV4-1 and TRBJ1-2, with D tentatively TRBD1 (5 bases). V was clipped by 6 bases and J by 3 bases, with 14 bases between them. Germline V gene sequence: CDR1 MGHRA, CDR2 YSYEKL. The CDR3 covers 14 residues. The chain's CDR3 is CASSGKTAYYGYTF. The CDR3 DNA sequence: TGCGCCAGCAGTGGTAAGACAGCCTACTATGGCTACACCTTC.

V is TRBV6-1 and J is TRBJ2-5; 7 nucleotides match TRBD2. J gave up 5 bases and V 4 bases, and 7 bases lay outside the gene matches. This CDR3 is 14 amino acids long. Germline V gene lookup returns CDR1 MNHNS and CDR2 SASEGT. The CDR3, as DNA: TGTGCCAGCAGTGTCAAGCGGGGTCAGGAGACCCAGTACTTC. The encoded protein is CASSVKRGQETQYF.

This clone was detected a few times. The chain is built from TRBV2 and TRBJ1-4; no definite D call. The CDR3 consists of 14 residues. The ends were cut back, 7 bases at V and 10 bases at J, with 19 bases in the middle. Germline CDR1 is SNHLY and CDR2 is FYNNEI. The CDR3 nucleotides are TGTGCCAGCACCGTCACTAATGATTTCGGAAAACTGTTTTTT. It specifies CASTVTNDFGKLFF. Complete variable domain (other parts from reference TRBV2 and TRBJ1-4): EPEVTQTPSHQVTQMGQEVILRCVPISNHLYFYWYRQILGQKVEFLVSFYNNEISEKSEIFDDQFSVERPDGSNFTLKIRSTKLEDSAMYFCASTVTNDFGKLFFGSGTQLSVL.

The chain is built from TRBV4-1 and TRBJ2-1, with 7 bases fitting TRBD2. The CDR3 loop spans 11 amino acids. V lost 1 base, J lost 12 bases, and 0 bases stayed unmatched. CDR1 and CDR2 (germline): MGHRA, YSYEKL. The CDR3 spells CASSQGEGQFF. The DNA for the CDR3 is TGCGCCAGCAGCCAAGGGGAGGGGCAGTTCTTC.